Within the sample, the clone carrying this TCR beta chain is medium-sized. No antigen is known for it. The entry originates in a study of metastatic and nonmetastatic thyroid tumors. Study-wide context: Thyroid patients, malignant and benign, had repertoires compared across blood and tumor or nodule tissue. Study results and caveats: According to reports, the diversity of TCR beta was significantly higher in malignant thyroid tumors than in benign nodules, and this held in both blood and tumor samples.

Each patient went into thyroid surgery without having received any treatment. Authors' analysis steps: The distant-metastasis classifier for papillary thyroid cancer was built from CDR3 differences across clinicopathological groups. Through MiXCR, TCRdb re-clonotyped the PCR reads. The V and J calls and clone size come from TCRdb's table, not from the authors' own analysis. The repertoire holds 15,000 to 19,000 clones, with about 3.7% as singletons. This CDR3 contains 16 residues. J lost 4 bases, V lost 4 bases, and 11 bases had no gene match. The V gene's germline CDR1 is DFQATT and CDR2 SNEGSKA (reference sequence).

Sequences were obtained from tumor tissue. The TCR comes from a female donor with papillary thyroid cancer or a benign thyroid nodule (not recorded which). Some clones in this sample may be carry-over from other donors' samples. The rearrangement joins TRBV20-1 to TRBJ1-5, with 9 nucleotides matching TRBD1. The CDR3 coding sequence is TGCAGTGCTAAGGATGTAACAGGGGGCGCAAATCAGCCCCAGCATTTT. Its translation is CSAKDVTGGANQPQHF.